The T cell receptor beta chain described here comes from a study of Ad26.COV2.S vaccination and SARS-CoV-2 variants. General study findings and limits: Total T cell responses may have been underestimated by the TCR breadth and depth analyses. Higher spike-specific TCR breadth was found in vaccine recipients than in placebo recipients. Reportedly, spike-specific CD8+ and CD4+ T cell responses achieved substantial breadth once vaccination had taken place.

Treatment noted: roughly 18 received Ad26.COV2.S at low or high dose, single or two shots; about 5 received placebo; per-sample allocation not given. Repertoires come from day 63 after the first vaccine or placebo injection. CDR1 is MNHNS and CDR2 is SASEGT in the germline V gene. V lost 2 bases, J lost 7 bases, and 17 bases lay in between. The CDR3 totals 15 residues. Concerning this clone: Its antigen remains unknown.

The method was immunoSEQ multiplex PCR; TCRdb's version includes in-frame clones alone and lacks a portion of them. The sample has just over 350,000 clones, approximately 84% seen once. The rearrangement joins TRBV6-1 to TRBJ1-1; D remains unclear. This receptor was identified in a person aged 18-65 years who received the Ad26.COV2.S COVID-19 vaccine or a placebo. The specimen comprised peripheral blood, sampled in a trial of Ad26.COV2.S vaccine versus placebo. CDR3 sequence: CASSEKLLGGGEAFF. CDR3 coding DNA: TGTGCCAGCAGTGAAAAGCTCCTCGGAGGAGGTGAAGCTTTCTTT.